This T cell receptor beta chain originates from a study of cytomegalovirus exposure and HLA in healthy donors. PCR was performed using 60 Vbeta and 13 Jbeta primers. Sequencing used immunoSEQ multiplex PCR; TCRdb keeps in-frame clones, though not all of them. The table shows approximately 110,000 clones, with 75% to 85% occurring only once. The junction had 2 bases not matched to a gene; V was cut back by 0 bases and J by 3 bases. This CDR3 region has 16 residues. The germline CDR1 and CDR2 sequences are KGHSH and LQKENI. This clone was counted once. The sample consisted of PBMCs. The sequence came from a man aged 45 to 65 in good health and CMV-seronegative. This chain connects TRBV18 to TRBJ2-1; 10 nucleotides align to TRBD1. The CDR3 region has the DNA TGTGCCAGCTCACCACCGGGACAGGGGCTCTACAATGAGCAGTTCTTC. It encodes CASSPPGQGLYNEQFF.